This paragraph reports one T cell receptor (beta chain). Its antigen is as yet unknown. TRB cDNA was prepared as libraries by UMI-labeled 5' RACE. TCRdb reanalyzed the 5' RACE reads, giving one entry per CDR3 protein sequence and no DNA. The table lists 40,000 to 45,000 distinct CDR3 sequences. The data were obtained in a study of CXCR3-negative and CXCR3-positive naive CD8 T cells. Study outcomes and limitations: Naive subsets did not differ in surface CD5, and TRB CDR3 properties served to infer TCR strength.

This clonotype was sampled from a human donor in good health. Some clones in this sample may be carry-over from other donors' samples. The sequenced material came from memory CD8+ T cells from blood.

CDR3 sequence reads: CASSSPGNTEAFF. This chain connects TRBV5-1 to TRBJ1-1. CDR1 and CDR2 from the germline V gene are SGHRS and YFSETQ. The CDR3 covers 13 residues.